The 20 T cell receptor beta chains below all came from one sample that was sequenced in a study of T cell responses to AZD1222 COVID-19 vaccine. TCRdb keeps only in-frame clones here, not all; method: immunoSEQ multiplex PCR. The sample holds some 90,000 clones, approximately 90% seen once. Sequencing used peripheral blood, obtained on day 0 of AZD1222 vaccination. Every receptor here comes from an adult in good health.

This clone was seen a few times. V and J are TRBV7-9 and TRBJ1-6, with 9 positions matching TRBD1. CDR3 length: 15 amino acids. The junction had 3 bases not matched to a gene; V was cut back by 4 bases and J by 5 bases. CDR1 SEHNR and CDR2 FQNEAQ come from the germline V gene (reference sequence). CDR3 sequence: CASSSRTGDNSPLHF. The CDR3 nucleotides read TGTGCCAGCAGCTCCCGGACAGGGGATAATTCACCCCTCCACTTT.

The V gene is TRBV6-5, the J gene TRBJ2-2; 8 positions match TRBD1. Per the germline V gene, CDR1 is MNHEY and CDR2 is SVGAGI. Trimming cost V 2 bases and J 1 base; bases outside gene matches: 3. The CDR3 totals 16 residues. The CDR3 region has the DNA TGTGCCAGCAGTTACCCCGGACAGGGGAACACCGGGGAGCTGTTTTTT. The encoded protein is CASSYPGQGNTGELFF.

This chain connects TRBV6-6 to TRBJ1-5, with D unresolved. The germline V and J ends were trimmed by 6 bases and 0 bases, with 12 bases remaining between them. The germline CDR1 and CDR2 sequences are MNHNY and SVGAGI (reference sequence). The CDR3 has 15 residues. Here the CDR3 DNA reads TGTGCCAGCAGCCAAAATTATCATAGCAATCAGCCCCAGCATTTT. This translates into CASSQNYHSNQPQHF.

V is TRBV10-3 and J is TRBJ2-7; 11 bases are a match to TRBD2. J gave up 2 bases and V 7 bases, and 4 bases lay outside the gene matches. The germline V gene encodes CDR1 ENHRY and CDR2 SYGVKD. The length of the CDR3 is 14 residues. CDR3 sequence reads: CAIIPGLAAYEQYF. The DNA of the CDR3 is TGTGCCATCATCCCGGGACTAGCGGCCTACGAGCAGTACTTC.

A few counts support this clone. The chain has TRBV3-1 (or the pseudogene TRBV3-2) and TRBJ2-7, with TRBD2 matching 15 bases. CDR1 LGHDT and CDR2 YNNKEL come from the germline V gene (reference sequence). The CDR3 covers 16 residues. The junction had 7 bases not matched to a gene; V was cut back by 4 bases and J by 6 bases. CDR3 bases: TGTGCCAGCAGCCCTGGACTAGCGGGAGGGCCGATCGAGCAGTACTTC. Residues: CASSPGLAGGPIEQYF.

This clone was counted once. The chain couples TRBV19 to TRBJ2-1; 11 bases agree with TRBD2. The V gene end was trimmed by 5 bases and the J gene end by 6 bases; junction bases not matched to a gene: 6. The CDR3 contains 15 residues. Germline loops: CDR1 LNHDA, CDR2 SQIVND (reference sequence). The CDR3 DNA is TGTGCCAGTAGTTTAATAGCGGGAGGGAGCAATGAGCAGTTCTTC. This translates into CASSLIAGGSNEQFF.

V usage is TRBV18 and J usage is TRBJ1-1; D may be TRBD1 (6 bases). Germline CDR1 reads KGHSH; CDR2 reads LQKENI. The CDR3 has 14 amino acids. The V end was cut by 3 bases, the J end by 0 bases, with 8 bases between. The CDR3 is CASSPDSMNTEAFF. As DNA, the CDR3 is TGTGCCAGCTCACCGGACAGTATGAACACTGAAGCTTTCTTT.

V gene TRBV30 combines with J gene TRBJ1-5; 7 bases agree with TRBD1. The CDR3 extends over 15 amino acids. Germline values: CDR1 GTSNPN, CDR2 SVGIG (reference sequence). J was trimmed by 7 bases and V by 5 bases; bases with no gene match: 14. CDR3 DNA sequence: TGTGCCTGGGGACGACAGGGAAGACGCCTACAGCCCCAGCATTTT. As protein: CAWGRQGRRLQPQHF.

This chain connects TRBV7-6 to TRBJ2-5; D not certain. Per the germline V gene, CDR1 is SGHVS and CDR2 is FNYEAQ. There are 15 residues in the CDR3. Trimming removed 0 bases at V and 0 bases at J, with 8 bases between. CDR3 nucleotide sequence: TGTGCCAGCAGCTTAGCGAACCTTTACCAAGAGACCCAGTACTTC. It encodes CASSLANLYQETQYF.

The V and J genes are TRBV7-3 and TRBJ2-1; D uncertain. From germline, CDR1 is SGHTA and CDR2 FQGTGA. Trimming pared 3 bases from V and 4 bases from J, leaving 7 bases between. The length of the CDR3 is 13 residues. CDR3 in amino acids: CASSFTDYNEQFF. Written as DNA, the CDR3 is TGTGCCAGCAGCTTTACAGATTACAATGAGCAGTTCTTC.

The rearrangement joins TRBV15 to TRBJ2-5; a possible D gene is TRBD2 (6 bases). CDR1 is LNHNV and CDR2 is YYDKDF in the germline V gene (reference sequence). Trimming cost V 1 base and J 1 base, with 7 bases left between them. The CDR3 contains 14 residues. DNA for the CDR3: TGTGCCACCAGCAGAGGGAGGGGCCAAGAGACCCAGTACTTC. Translation gives CATSRGRGQETQYF.

This chain uses TRBV19 with TRBJ2-3; weak D call: TRBD2 (6 bases). CDR3 length: 15 residues. CDR1 is LNHDA and CDR2 is SQIVND in the germline V gene (reference sequence). Trimming shortened V by 1 base and J by 1 base, and 9 bases separated the two germline ends. The CDR3 sequence is CASSIAGVGTDTQYF. In DNA, the CDR3 is TGTGCCAGTAGTATAGCGGGAGTCGGCACAGATACGCAGTATTTT.

This sequence joins TRBV12-3 or TRBV12-4 and TRBJ2-1, with D tentatively TRBD2 (6 bases). The CDR3 totals 11 residues. V was pared by 1 base and J by 12 bases, with 7 bases between. CDR3 in amino acids: CASSLGRVQFF. The CDR3 DNA reads TGTGCCAGCAGTTTAGGGAGGGTGCAGTTCTTC.

The V call is TRBV10-3, the J call TRBJ1-1; 9 bases agree with TRBD1. Per the germline V gene, CDR1 is ENHRY and CDR2 is SYGVKD. The CDR3 extends over 14 amino acids. J was trimmed by 5 bases and V by 5 bases; bases with no gene match: 6. CDR3 sequence: CAISLQGAGTEAFF. Written as DNA, the CDR3 is TGTGCCATCAGTCTACAGGGGGCCGGGACTGAAGCTTTCTTT.

The chain employs TRBV7-9 and TRBJ2-3; 9 bases are a match to TRBD2. J gave up 2 bases and V 4 bases, and 13 bases lay outside the gene matches. This CDR3 has 18 amino acids. Germline V lookup: CDR1 SEHNR, CDR2 FQNEAQ (reference sequence). The CDR3 here is CASSSRIQTSGTTDTQYF. The CDR3 DNA is TGTGCCAGCAGCTCCCGAATACAGACTAGCGGAACCACAGATACGCAGTATTTT.

The chain's CDR3 is CASSLGAPNRRNEKLFF. DNA for the CDR3: TGTGCCAGCAGCTTAGGGGCCCCTAACCGGCGGAATGAAAAACTGTTTTTT. V and J are TRBV7-6 and TRBJ1-4; no clear D. V lost 1 base and J lost 5, with 17 bases in between. This CDR3 contains 17 residues. Germline CDR1 SGHVS, CDR2 FNYEAQ. Full variable domain (rest looked up from reference TRBV7-6 and TRBJ1-4): GAGVSQSPRYKVTKRGQDVALRCDPISGHVSLYWYRQALGQGPEFLTYFNYEAQQDKSGLPNDRFSAERPEGSISTLTIQRTEQRDSAMYRCASSLGAPNRRNEKLFFGSGTQLSVL.

The rearrangement links TRBV27 to TRBJ2-1; D gene unclear. The V gene lost 6 bases and the J gene lost 3 bases, with 3 bases spanning the gap. Per the germline V gene, CDR1 is MNHEY and CDR2 is SMNVEV (reference sequence). The CDR3 is 11 amino acids. The CDR3 coding sequence is TGTGCCAGCAGAAACTACAATGAGCAGTTCTTC. Its translation: CASRNYNEQFF.

The chain carries TRBV5-1 and TRBJ1-4, with D hard to call. Germline V gives CDR1 SGHRS, CDR2 YFSETQ. The V end lost 4 bases, the J end lost 8 bases, and 9 bases lay between the germline ends. This CDR3 is 12 amino acids long. The CDR3 sequence: CASSPDREKLFF. CDR3 nucleotides: TGCGCCAGCAGCCCCGATCGGGAAAAACTGTTTTTT.

The CDR3 coding sequence is TGTGCCAGCAGCCCTTTACCCAACACTGAAGCTTTCTTT. Residues: CASSPLPNTEAFF. The genes are TRBV12-3 or TRBV12-4 and TRBJ1-1; D gene unclear. This CDR3 comprises 13 residues. V lost 6 bases and J lost 2, with 10 bases in between.

This clone was seen a handful of times. The chain links TRBV2 to TRBJ2-3; perhaps TRBD2 as D (5 bases). The CDR3 length is 15 residues. V was clipped by 6 bases and J by 3 bases, with 16 bases between them. Germline values: CDR1 SNHLY, CDR2 FYNNEI. The CDR3 sequence: CASSRASGETDTQYF. The CDR3 region has the DNA TGTGCCAGCAGCCGGGCCAGTGGGGAGACAGATACGCAGTATTTT.